This T cell receptor beta chain originates from a study of T cell responses to AZD1222 COVID-19 vaccine. The V gene lost 7 bases and the J gene lost 7 bases, with 17 bases spanning the gap. The CDR3 covers 14 residues. The germline V gene has CDR1 LNHDA and CDR2 SQIVND (reference sequence). Only in-frame clones appear in the TCRdb table, and some are missing; sequencing was by immunoSEQ multiplex PCR. The sample holds roughly 80,000 clones, about 90% seen once. Study outcomes and limitations: In all cases, repertoires were sampled only after the peak T cell response. Regions 160-218 and 743-854 dominated among vaccine-associated CD4 TCRs spanning spike. Unmutated variant regions reportedly attract nearly half of all spike-specific TCRs. Once two AZD1222 doses were given, Spike-specific TCR breadth and depth went up.

A remark on this clone: Antigen specificity is unknown.

This chain connects TRBV19 to TRBJ1-5; TRBD1 might be the D (5 bases). The clonotype was recovered from an adult in good health. Here the sequenced sample was peripheral blood, taken on day 0 of MenACWY control vaccination. CDR3 sequence (DNA): TGTGCCAGTACCCAAGGGGATTTTGGGCAGCCCCAGCATTTT. Protein: CASTQGDFGQPQHF.